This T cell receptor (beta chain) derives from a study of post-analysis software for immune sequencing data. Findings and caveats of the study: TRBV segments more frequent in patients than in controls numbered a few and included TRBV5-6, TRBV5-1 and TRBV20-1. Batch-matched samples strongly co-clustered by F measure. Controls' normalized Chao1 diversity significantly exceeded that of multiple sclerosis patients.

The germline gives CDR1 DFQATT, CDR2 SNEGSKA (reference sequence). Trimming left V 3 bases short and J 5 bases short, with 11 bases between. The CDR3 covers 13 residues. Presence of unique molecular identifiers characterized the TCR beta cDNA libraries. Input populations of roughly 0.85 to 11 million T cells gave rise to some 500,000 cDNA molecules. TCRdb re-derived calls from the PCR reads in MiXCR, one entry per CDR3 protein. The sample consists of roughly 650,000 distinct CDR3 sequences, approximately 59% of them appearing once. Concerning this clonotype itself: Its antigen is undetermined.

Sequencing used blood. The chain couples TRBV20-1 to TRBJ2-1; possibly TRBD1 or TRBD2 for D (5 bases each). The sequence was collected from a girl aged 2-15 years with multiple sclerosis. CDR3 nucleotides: TGCAGTGCTAGCCGGGGCTTCGACAATGAGCAGTTCTTC. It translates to CSASRGFDNEQFF.